This entry features one T cell receptor (beta chain) sequence. On the basis of clinical symptoms, serum thyroxine and TRAb, thyroid ultrasound and orbital computed tomography, diagnoses were made. This sample is drawn from a study of T cells in Graves' hyperthyroidism and ophthalmopathy. What was amplified from RNA transcripts were TCR beta CDR3 regions. The HTBI primer set was used in a first-round RT-PCR of the TCR CDR3. MiXCR, run by TCRdb on the multiplex PCR reads, gives a single entry per CDR3 protein. This sample has about 600,000 distinct CDR3 sequences, with around 15% found just once. The CDR3 runs to 15 residues. The germline V gene encodes CDR1 MNHNS and CDR2 SASEGT. V lost 5 bases and J lost 3; bases outside the gene matches: 9.

Sequencing used blood. The TCR was taken from a woman in her forties with Graves' ophthalmopathy. This chain joins TRBV6-1 and TRBJ1-1; 7 bases are shared with TRBD1. The CDR3 protein is CASSLRDRKYTEAFF. The CDR3 region has the DNA TGTGCCAGCAGTTTAAGGGACAGAAAGTACACTGAAGCTTTCTTT.